This TCR beta chain was observed in a study of CD8 T cells in Susac syndrome. Reverse transcription of roughly 0.45 to 1 ug RNA was performed with random hexamers. Multiplex PCR with immunoSEQ amplified the TCR beta CDR3 across 54 Vbeta and 13 Jbeta. TCRdb re-called the immunoSEQ multiplex PCR reads through MiXCR, storing one row per CDR3 protein. Among about 19,000 distinct CDR3 sequences, roughly 95% were seen once, and the ten largest hold more than 0.2%. Sequencing targeted TCR beta in blood CD8+ and CD4+ T cells. Isolation of CD8+ and CD4+ T cells was performed negatively, whereas enrichment of TEMRA cells was done by FACS. The sample comprised CD8+ T cells from PBMCs. This sequence originates from a human donor in good health.

CDR3 sequence reads: CASSQPPKAGELFF. In DNA form, the CDR3 reads TGCGCCAGCAGTCAACCGCCGAAGGCCGGGGAGCTGTTTTTT. The chain joins TRBV23-1 to TRBJ2-2, with D unclear. TRBV23-1 is identified as an open reading frame with a role that is uncertain. V was clipped by 2 bases and J by 6 bases, with 10 bases between them. This CDR3 comprises 14 residues.